This T cell receptor (beta chain) was obtained from a study of identical twins. General observations from the study: The study found excess low generation probability among twin-shared out-of-frame alpha sequences. Abundant beta clonotypes from cord blood bore fewer insertions; memory repertoires lacked this pattern.

Trimming pared 1 base from V and 0 bases from J, leaving 7 bases between. The CDR3 spans 15 residues. Germline CDR1 is SEHNR and CDR2 is FQNEAQ (reference sequence). This clonotype was counted ten times or more. The antigen is undetermined. Template switching supplied a universal primer site; unique molecular identifiers were carried on the cDNA. TCRdb passed the 5' RACE reads through MiXCR, listing each CDR3 protein once. This repertoire shows approximately 600,000 distinct CDR3 sequences, under 8.5% found once; its top ten account for around 1.6%. The same data also went into a second study, on yellow fever vaccine responses in identical twins.

The receptor was isolated from a woman aged 18-29 years in good health. This chain joins TRBV7-9 and TRBJ1-3; D possibly corresponds to TRBD1 (5 bases). Sequenced sample: PBMCs. The CDR3 region has the DNA TGTGCCAGCAGCTTAGAGGGGATCTCTGGAAACACCATATATTTT. Its translation: CASSLEGISGNTIYF.